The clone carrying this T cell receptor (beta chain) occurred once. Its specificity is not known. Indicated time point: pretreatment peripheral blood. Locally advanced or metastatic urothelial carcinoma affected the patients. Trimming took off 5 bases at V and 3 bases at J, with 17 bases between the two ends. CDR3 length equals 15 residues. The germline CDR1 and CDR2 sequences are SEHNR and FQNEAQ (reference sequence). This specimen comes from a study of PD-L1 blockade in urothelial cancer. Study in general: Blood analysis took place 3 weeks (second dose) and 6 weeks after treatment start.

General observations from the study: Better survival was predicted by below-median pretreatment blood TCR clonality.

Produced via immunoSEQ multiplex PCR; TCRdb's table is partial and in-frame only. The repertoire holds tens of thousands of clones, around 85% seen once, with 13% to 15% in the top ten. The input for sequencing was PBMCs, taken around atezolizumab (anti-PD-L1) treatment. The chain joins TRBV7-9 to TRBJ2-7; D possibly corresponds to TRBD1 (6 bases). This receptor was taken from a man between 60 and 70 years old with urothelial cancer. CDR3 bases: TGTGCCAGCAGCGCATCCAGGGGCCGGGACTACGAGCAGTACTTC. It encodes CASSASRGRDYEQYF.